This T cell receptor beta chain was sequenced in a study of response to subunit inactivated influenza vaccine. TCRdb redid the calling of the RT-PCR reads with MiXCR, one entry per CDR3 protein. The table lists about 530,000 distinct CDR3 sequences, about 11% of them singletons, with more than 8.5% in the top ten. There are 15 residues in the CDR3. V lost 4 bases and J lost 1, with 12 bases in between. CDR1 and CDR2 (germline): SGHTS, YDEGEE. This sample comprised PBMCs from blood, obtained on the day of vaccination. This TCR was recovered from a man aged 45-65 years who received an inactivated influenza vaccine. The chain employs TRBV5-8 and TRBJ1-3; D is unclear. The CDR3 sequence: CASSPGERSGNTIYF. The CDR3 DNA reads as TGTGCCAGCAGCCCTGGTGAGCGGTCTGGAAACACCATATATTTT.